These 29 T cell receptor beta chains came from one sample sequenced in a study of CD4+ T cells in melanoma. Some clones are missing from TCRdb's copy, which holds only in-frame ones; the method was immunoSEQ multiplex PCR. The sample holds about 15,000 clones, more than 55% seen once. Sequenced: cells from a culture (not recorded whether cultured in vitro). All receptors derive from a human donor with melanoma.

This chain's CDR3 is CASSYTDRWNYGYTF. In nucleotides, the CDR3 is TGTGCCAGCAGTTACACGGACCGGTGGAACTATGGCTACACCTTC. The rearrangement links TRBV6-6 to TRBJ1-2; D remains unclear. The germline CDR1 and CDR2 sequences are MNHNY and SVGAGI (reference sequence). Trimming removed 2 bases from V and 2 bases from J, with 12 bases in between. This CDR3 is 15 amino acids long.

The CDR3: CASRNLNTEAFF. DNA of the CDR3: TGTGCCAGCAGAAACTTGAACACTGAAGCTTTCTTT. The J gene is TRBJ1-1, the V gene TRBV6-6; no reliable D call. The CDR3 has 12 amino acids. The V and J ends lost 6 bases and 0 bases respectively, with 5 bases between them. Germline CDR1 is MNHNY and CDR2 is SVGAGI (reference sequence).

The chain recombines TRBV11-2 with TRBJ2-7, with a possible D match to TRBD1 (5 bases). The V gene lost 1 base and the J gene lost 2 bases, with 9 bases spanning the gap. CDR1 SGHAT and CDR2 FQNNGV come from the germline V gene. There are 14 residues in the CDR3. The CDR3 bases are TGTGCCAGCAGCTTAGGACAGCACACCTACGAGCAGTACTTC. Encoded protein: CASSLGQHTYEQYF.

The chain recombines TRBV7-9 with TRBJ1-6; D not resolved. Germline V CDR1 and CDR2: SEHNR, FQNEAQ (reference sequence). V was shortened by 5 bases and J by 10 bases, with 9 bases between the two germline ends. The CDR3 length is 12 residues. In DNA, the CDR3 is TGTGCCAGCAGCGAATCGGGGTCACCCCTCCACTTT. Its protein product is CASSESGSPLHF.

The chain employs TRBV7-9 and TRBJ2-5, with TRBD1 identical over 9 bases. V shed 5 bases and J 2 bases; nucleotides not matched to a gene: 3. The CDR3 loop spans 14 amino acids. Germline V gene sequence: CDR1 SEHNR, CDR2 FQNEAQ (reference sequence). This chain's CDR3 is CASSRGQGQETQYF. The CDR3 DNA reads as TGTGCCAGCAGCCGGGGACAGGGACAAGAGACCCAGTACTTC.

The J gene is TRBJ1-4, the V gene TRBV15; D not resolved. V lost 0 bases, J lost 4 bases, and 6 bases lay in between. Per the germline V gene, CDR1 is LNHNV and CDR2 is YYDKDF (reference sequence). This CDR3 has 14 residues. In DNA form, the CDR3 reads TGTGCCACCAGCAGAGAGAGCCATAATGAAAAACTGTTTTTT. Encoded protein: CATSRESHNEKLFF.

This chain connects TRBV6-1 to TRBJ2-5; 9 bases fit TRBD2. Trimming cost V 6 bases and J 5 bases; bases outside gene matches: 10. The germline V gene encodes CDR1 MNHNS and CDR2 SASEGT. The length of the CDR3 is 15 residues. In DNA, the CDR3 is TGTGCCAGCAGAACCAGTATAGCGGGGGTGGAGACCCAGTACTTC. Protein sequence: CASRTSIAGVETQYF.

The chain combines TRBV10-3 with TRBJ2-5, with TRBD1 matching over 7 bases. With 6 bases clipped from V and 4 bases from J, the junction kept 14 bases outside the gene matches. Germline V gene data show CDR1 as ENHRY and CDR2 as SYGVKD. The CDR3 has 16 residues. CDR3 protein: CAIRPGEQGFGETQYF. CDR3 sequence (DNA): TGTGCCATCAGGCCAGGAGAACAGGGGTTCGGAGAGACCCAGTACTTC.

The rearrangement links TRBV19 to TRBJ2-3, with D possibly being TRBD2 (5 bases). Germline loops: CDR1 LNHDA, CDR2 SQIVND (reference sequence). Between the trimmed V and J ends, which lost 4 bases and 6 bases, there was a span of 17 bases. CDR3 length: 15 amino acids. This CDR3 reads CASSTPGPTGDTQYF. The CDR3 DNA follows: TGTGCCAGTAGTACCCCGGGTCCAACGGGGGATACGCAGTATTTT.

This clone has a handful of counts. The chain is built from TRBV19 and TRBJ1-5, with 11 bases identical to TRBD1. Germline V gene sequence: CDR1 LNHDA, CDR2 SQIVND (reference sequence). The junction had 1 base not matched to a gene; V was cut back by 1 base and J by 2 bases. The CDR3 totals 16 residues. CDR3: CASSIGTGGGNQPQHF. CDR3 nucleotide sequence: TGTGCCAGTAGTATAGGGACAGGGGGCGGCAATCAGCCCCAGCATTTT. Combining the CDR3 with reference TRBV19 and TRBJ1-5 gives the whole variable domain DGGITQSPKYLFRKEGQNVTLSCEQNLNHDAMYWYRQDPGQGLRLIYYSQIVNDFQKGDIAEGYSVSREKKESFPLTVTSAQKNPTAFYLCASSIGTGGGNQPQHFGDGTRLSIL.

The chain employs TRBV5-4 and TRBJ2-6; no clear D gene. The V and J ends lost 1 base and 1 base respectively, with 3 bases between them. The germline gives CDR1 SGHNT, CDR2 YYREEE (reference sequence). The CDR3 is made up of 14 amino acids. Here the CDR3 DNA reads TGTGCCAGCAGCTTGAAATCTGGGGCCAACGTCCTGACTTTC. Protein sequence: CASSLKSGANVLTF.

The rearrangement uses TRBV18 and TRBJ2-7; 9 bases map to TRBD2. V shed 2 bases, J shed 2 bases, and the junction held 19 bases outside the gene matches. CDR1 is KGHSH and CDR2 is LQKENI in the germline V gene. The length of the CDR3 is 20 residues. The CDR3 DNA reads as TGTGCCAGCTCACCAGCCAGCTTAGCGGGGGTCCCGAACTATACCTACGAGCAGTACTTC. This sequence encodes CASSPASLAGVPNYTYEQYF.

For the CDR3, the DNA is TGTGCCAGCAGTTACGGGGAGACCCAGTACTTC. This sequence encodes CASSYGETQYF. The chain joins TRBV6-5 to TRBJ2-5; D remains unclear. In germline, CDR1 is MNHEY, CDR2 SVGAGI. The CDR3 runs 11 residues. The V end was cut by 2 bases, the J end by 5 bases, with 3 bases between.

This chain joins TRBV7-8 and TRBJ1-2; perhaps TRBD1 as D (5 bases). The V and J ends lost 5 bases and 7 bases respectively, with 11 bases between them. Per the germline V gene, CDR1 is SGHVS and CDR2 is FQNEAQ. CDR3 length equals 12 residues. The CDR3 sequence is CASSPGHPGYTF. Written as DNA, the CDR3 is TGTGCCAGCAGCCCTGGACATCCTGGCTACACCTTC.

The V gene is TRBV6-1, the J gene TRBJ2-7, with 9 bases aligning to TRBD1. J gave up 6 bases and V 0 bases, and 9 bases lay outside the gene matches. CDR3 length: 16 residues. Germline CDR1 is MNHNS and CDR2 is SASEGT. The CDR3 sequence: CASSEAYGTGLIEQYF. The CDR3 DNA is TGTGCCAGCAGTGAAGCGTACGGGACAGGGTTAATCGAGCAGTACTTC.

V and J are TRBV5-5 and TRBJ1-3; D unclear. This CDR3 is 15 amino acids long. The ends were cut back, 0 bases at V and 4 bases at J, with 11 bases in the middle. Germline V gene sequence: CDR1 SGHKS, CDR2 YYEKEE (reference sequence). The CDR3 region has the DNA TGTGCCAGCAGCTTGGATAATGGGAGGGGAAACACCATATATTTT. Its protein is CASSLDNGRGNTIYF.

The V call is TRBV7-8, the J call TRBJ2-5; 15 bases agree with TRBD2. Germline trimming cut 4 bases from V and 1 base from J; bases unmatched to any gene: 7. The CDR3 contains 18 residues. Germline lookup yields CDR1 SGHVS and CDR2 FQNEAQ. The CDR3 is CASSSGLAGGPPQETQYF. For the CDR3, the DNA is TGTGCCAGCAGCTCAGGACTAGCGGGGGGGCCTCCCCAAGAGACCCAGTACTTC.

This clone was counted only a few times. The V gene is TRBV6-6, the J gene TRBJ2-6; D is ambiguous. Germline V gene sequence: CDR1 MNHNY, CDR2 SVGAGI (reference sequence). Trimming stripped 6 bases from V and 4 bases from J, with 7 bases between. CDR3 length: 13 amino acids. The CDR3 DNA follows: TGTGCCAGCAGCACCTCGGGGGCCAACGTCCTGACTTTC. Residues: CASSTSGANVLTF.

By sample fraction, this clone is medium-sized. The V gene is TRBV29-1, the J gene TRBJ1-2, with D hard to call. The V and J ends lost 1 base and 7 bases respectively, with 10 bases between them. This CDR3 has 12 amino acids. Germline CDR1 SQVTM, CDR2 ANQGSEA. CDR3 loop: CSVEVVAGGYTF. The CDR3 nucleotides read TGCAGCGTTGAAGTTGTGGCCGGTGGCTACACCTTC.

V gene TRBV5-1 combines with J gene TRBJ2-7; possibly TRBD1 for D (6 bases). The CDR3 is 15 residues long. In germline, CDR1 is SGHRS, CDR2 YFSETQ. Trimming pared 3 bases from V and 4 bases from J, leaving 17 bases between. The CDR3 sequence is CASSSRPGTNYEQYF. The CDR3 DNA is TGCGCCAGCAGCTCACGTCCCGGGACAAATTACGAGCAGTACTTC. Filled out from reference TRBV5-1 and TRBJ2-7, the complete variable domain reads KAGVTQTPRYLIKTRGQQVTLSCSPISGHRSVSWYQQTPGQGLQFLFEYFSETQRNKGNFPGRFSGRQFSNSRSEMNVSTLELGDSALYLCASSSRPGTNYEQYFGPGTRLTVT.

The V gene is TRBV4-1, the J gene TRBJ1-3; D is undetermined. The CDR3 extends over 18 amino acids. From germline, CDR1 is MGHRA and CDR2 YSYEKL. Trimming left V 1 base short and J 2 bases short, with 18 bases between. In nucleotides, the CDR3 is TGCGCCAGCAGCCAAGGGCCCGCGAAGGGTTTCACTGGAAACACCATATATTTT. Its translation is CASSQGPAKGFTGNTIYF.

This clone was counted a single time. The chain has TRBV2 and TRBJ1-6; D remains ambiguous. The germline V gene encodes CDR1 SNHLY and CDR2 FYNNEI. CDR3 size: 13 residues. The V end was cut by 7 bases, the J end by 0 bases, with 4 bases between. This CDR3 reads CASTDSYNSPLHF. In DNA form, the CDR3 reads TGTGCCAGCACAGACTCCTATAATTCACCCCTCCACTTT.

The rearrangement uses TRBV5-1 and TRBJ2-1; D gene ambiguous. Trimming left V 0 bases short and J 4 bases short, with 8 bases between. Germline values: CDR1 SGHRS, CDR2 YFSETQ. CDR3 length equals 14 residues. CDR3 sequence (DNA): TGCGCCAGCAGCTTGGCTGCTGATTACAATGAGCAGTTCTTC. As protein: CASSLAADYNEQFF.

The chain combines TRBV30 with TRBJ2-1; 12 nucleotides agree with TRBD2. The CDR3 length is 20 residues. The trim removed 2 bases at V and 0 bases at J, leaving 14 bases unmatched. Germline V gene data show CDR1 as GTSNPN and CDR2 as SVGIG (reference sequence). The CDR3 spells CAWSRLASGGARISYNEQFF. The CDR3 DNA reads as TGTGCCTGGAGTAGGCTGGCTAGCGGGGGGGCCAGAATCTCCTACAATGAGCAGTTCTTC. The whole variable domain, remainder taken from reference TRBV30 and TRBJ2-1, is SQTIHQWPATLVQPVGSPLSLECTVEGTSNPNLYWYRQAAGRGLQLLFYSVGIGQISSEVPQNLSASRPQDRQFILSSKKLLLSDSGFYLCAWSRLASGGARISYNEQFFGPGTRLTVL.

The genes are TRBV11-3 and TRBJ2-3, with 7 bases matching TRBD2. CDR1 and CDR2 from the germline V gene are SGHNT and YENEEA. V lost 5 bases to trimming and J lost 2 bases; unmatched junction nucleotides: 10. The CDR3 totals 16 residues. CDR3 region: CASSLGLVGVTDTQYF. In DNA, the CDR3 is TGTGCCAGCAGCCTAGGACTAGTTGGAGTCACAGATACGCAGTATTTT.

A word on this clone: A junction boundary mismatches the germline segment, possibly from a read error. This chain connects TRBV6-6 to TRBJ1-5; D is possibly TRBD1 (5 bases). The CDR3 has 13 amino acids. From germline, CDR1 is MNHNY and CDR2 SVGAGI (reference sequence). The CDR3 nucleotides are TGCGCCAGCAGCTCAGGAGAGGGGCAGCCCCAGCATTTT. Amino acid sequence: CASSSGEGQPQHF.

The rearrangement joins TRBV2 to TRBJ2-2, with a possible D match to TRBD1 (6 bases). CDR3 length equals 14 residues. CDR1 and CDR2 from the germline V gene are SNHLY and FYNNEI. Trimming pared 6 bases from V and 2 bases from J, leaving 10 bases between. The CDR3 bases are TGTGCCAGCAGGAGCAGGGGAAACACCGGGGAGCTGTTTTTT. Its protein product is CASRSRGNTGELFF.

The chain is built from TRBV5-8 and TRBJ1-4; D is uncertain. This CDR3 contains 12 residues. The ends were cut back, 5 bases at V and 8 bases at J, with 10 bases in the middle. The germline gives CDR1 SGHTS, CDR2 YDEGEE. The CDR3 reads CASRLLGEKLFF. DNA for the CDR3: TGTGCCAGCAGACTGTTAGGGGAAAAACTGTTTTTT. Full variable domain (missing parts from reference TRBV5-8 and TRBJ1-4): EAGVTQSPTHLIKTRGQQATLRCSPISGHTSVYWYQQALGLGLQFLLWYDEGEERNRGNFPPRFSGRQFPNYSSELNVNALELEDSALYLCASRLLGEKLFFGSGTQLSVL.

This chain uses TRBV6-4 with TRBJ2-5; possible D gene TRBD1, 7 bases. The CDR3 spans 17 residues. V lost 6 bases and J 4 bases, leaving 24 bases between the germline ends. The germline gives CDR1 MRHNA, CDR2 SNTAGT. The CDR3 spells CASRLWRGPSIGETQYF. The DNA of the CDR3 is TGTGCCAGCAGGCTATGGAGGGGGCCTTCGATTGGAGAGACCCAGTACTTC.